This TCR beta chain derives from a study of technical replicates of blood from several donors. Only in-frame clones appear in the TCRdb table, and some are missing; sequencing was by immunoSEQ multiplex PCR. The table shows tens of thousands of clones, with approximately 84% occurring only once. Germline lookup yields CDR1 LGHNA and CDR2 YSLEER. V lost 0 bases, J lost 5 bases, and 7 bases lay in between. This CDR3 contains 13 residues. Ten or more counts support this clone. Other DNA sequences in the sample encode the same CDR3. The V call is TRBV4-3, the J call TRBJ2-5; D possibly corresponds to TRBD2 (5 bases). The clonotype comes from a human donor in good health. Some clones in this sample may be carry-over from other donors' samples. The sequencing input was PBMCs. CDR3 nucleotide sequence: TGCGCCAGCAGCCAAGATCCGGGGGAGACCCAGTACTTC. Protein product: CASSQDPGETQYF.